This T cell receptor (beta chain) was captured in a study of CD8+ T cells in alopecia areata. Per germline, CDR1 SGHVS and CDR2 FNYEAQ. The CDR3 covers 14 residues. V was clipped by 1 base and J by 4 bases, with 7 bases between them. Investigators isolated RNA and reverse transcribed it into cDNA to act as the sequencing template. The assay was immunoSEQ multiplex PCR, and TCRdb's table has in-frame clones only and misses some. This table holds under 250,000 clones, about three fifths found once. This specimen consisted of CD4+ T cells sorted from blood, obtained at week 0. This sequence originates from a human donor with alopecia areata. The chain links TRBV7-6 to TRBJ1-4; D is uncertain. CDR3 residues: CASSLESFNEKLFF. The DNA for the CDR3 is TGTGCCAGCAGCTTAGAAAGCTTTAATGAAAAACTGTTTTTT.